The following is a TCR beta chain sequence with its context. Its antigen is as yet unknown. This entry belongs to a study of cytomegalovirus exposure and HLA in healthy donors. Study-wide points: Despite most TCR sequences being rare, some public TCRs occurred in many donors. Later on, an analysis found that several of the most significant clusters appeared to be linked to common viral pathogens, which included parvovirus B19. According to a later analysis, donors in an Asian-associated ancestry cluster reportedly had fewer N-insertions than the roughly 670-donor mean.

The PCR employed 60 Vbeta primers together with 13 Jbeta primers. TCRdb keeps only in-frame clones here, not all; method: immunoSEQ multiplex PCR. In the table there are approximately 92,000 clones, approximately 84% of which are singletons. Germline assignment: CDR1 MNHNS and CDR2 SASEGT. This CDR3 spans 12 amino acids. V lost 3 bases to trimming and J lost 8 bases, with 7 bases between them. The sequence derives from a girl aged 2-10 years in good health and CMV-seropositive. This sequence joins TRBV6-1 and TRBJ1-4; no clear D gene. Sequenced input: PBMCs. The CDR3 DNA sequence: TGTGCCAGCAGTGATGAGGCGGAAAAACTGTTTTTT. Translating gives CASSDEAEKLFF.